These T cell receptor beta chains were read from a single sample in a study of T cell responses to AZD1222 COVID-19 vaccine. The repertoire was sequenced with immunoSEQ multiplex PCR; TCRdb's copy has only in-frame clones and lacks some. This sample has about 86,000 clones; around nine tenths occur once, and the top ten carry around 3%. The specimen comprised peripheral blood, sampled on day 0 of AZD1222 vaccination. These receptors all stem from an adult in good health. Each CDR3 is given with its conserved first and last residue. The D gene is left open where the match is weak. Size values are once, few and many counts, or a class for expanded clones, and some rows have none.

D,size,J,V,CDR3,DNA
TRBD1,-,TRBJ2-5,TRBV19,CASSSETGQETQYF,TGTGCCAGTAGTAGCGAGACAGGGCAAGAGACCCAGTACTTC
-,-,TRBJ1-2,TRBV12-3/TRBV12-4,CASSPRQTYGYTF,TGTGCCAGCAGCCCGAGACAGACCTATGGCTACACCTTC
-,-,TRBJ1-6,TRBV6-5,CASRPGFGENSPLHF,TGTGCCAGCAGACCCGGGTTTGGAGAAAATTCACCCCTCCACTTT
-,-,TRBJ1-2,TRBV9,CASSVVQSYGYTF,TGTGCCAGCAGCGTAGTACAGAGCTATGGCTACACCTTC
-,-,TRBJ1-1,TRBV6-5,CASSYELYTEAFF,TGTGCCAGCAGTTACGAACTTTACACTGAAGCTTTCTTT
TRBD2,-,TRBJ2-7,TRBV7-8,CASSPFHGRSDYEQYF,TGTGCCAGCAGCCCTTTCCACGGGAGGAGTGATTACGAGCAGTACTTC
-,-,TRBJ1-1,TRBV14,CASSQTQNTEAFF,TGTGCCAGCAGCCAGACACAGAACACTGAAGCTTTCTTT
TRBD2,-,TRBJ2-1,TRBV5-5,CASSPTSSHNEQFF,TGTGCCAGCAGCCCGACTAGCAGCCACAATGAGCAGTTCTTC
TRBD2,-,TRBJ2-5,TRBV6-4,CASSDVAGGPETQYF,TGTGCCAGCAGTGATGTAGCGGGAGGGCCAGAGACCCAGTACTTC
-,-,TRBJ1-5,TRBV19,CASSIYPPPGYGQPQHF,TGTGCCAGTAGTATTTACCCCCCGCCCGGGTACGGTCAGCCCCAGCATTTT
-,-,TRBJ2-1,TRBV5-1,CASSTRTVNEQFF,TGCGCCAGCAGCACGAGGACAGTTAATGAGCAGTTCTTC
-,-,TRBJ1-2,TRBV6-5,CASSPDTTGGYTF,TGTGCCAGCAGCCCCGACACAACGGGCGGCTACACCTTC
-,-,TRBJ1-5,TRBV30,CAWSTGLSNQPQHF,TGTGCCTGGAGCACCGGCCTAAGCAATCAGCCCCAGCATTTT
TRBD2,-,TRBJ2-5,TRBV19,CASSIGVAGDQETQYF,TGTGCCAGTAGTATTGGGGTAGCGGGGGACCAAGAGACCCAGTACTTC
-,few,TRBJ2-7,TRBV30,CAWSRPSGYEQYF,TGTGCCTGGAGTCGCCCCTCGGGGTACGAGCAGTACTTC
-,-,TRBJ2-1,TRBV5-4,CASSLIFGGRHEQFF,TGTGCCAGCAGCTTGATCTTTGGGGGACGGCATGAGCAGTTCTTC
TRBD1,once,TRBJ1-2,TRBV5-1,CASSSQSGTGAGYTF,TGCGCCAGCAGCTCCCAATCAGGGACAGGGGCCGGCTACACCTTC
-,-,TRBJ2-7,TRBV10-2,CASSESSSDEQYF,TGCGCCAGCAGTGAGTCGTCAAGCGACGAGCAGTACTTC
-,-,TRBJ2-1,TRBV4-2,CASSQVQGGGSYNEQFF,TGTGCCAGCAGCCAAGTACAGGGCGGGGGTTCCTACAATGAGCAGTTCTTC
TRBD1,-,TRBJ1-2,TRBV5-1,CASSLAQGANYGYTF,TGCGCCAGCAGCTTGGCCCAGGGGGCTAACTATGGCTACACCTTC
-,-,TRBJ2-7,TRBV28,CASSPHRAEQYF,TGTGCCAGCAGTCCACACAGGGCCGAGCAGTACTTC
-,once,TRBJ1-1,TRBV2,CATHNGRGYTEAFF,TGTGCCACCCATAATGGCAGGGGATACACTGAAGCTTTCTTT
-,-,TRBJ2-7,TRBV27,CASSLGGFNEQYF,TGTGCCAGCAGTTTAGGCGGGTTCAACGAGCAGTACTTC
-,-,TRBJ1-5,TRBV28,CASSSPGSNQPQHF,TGTGCCAGCAGTTCTCCCGGGAGCAATCAGCCCCAGCATTTT
-,-,TRBJ1-5,TRBV18,CASSPDRNQPQHF,TGTGCCAGCTCACCGGACAGAAATCAGCCCCAGCATTTT
-,-,TRBJ2-7,TRBV13,CASSLVGQTYEQYF,TGTGCCAGCAGCTTAGTTGGACAGACCTACGAGCAGTACTTC
-,-,TRBJ2-2,TRBV11-2,CASSLGWVGELFF,TGTGCCAGCAGCTTAGGTTGGGTCGGGGAGCTGTTTTTT
TRBD2,-,TRBJ2-2,TRBV7-3,CASSRGLAGGELFF,TGTGCCAGCAGCCGCGGACTAGCGGGGGGGGAGCTGTTTTTT
TRBD1,once,TRBJ1-2,TRBV19,CASSASSDRGYGYTF,TGTGCCAGTAGTGCTTCGTCGGACAGGGGCTATGGCTACACCTTC
TRBD2,-,TRBJ2-4,TRBV18,CASSPPFGGEAKNIQYF,TGTGCCAGCTCACCACCGTTCGGGGGGGAAGCCAAAAACATTCAGTACTTC
-,few,TRBJ2-7,TRBV13,CASSSPGAILDEQYF,TGTGCCAGCAGCTCCCCCGGGGCAATCTTGGACGAGCAGTACTTC
-,-,TRBJ1-6,TRBV7-9,CASSLNTGNSPLHF,TGTGCCAGCAGCTTAAACACAGGGAATTCACCCCTCCACTTT
-,-,TRBJ2-3,TRBV18,CASSPRTTSRDTQYF,TGTGCCAGCTCACCACGTACCACGTCGAGAGATACGCAGTATTTT
-,-,TRBJ2-4,TRBV5-1,CASSYTDGGNIQYF,TGCGCCAGCAGCTATACGGACGGGGGAAACATTCAGTACTTC
TRBD1,-,TRBJ1-2,TRBV18,CASSRTGGQGGYTF,TGTGCCAGCTCACGTACAGGGGGCCAAGGGGGCTACACCTTC
TRBD2,-,TRBJ2-7,TRBV5-4,CASSLASGRFEQYF,TGTGCCAGCAGCTTGGCGAGCGGGAGGTTCGAGCAGTACTTC
-,-,TRBJ2-7,TRBV19,CASSETAMTGAYEQYF,TGTGCCAGTAGTGAGACCGCCATGACAGGAGCCTACGAGCAGTACTTC
-,-,TRBJ2-3,TRBV24-1,CATSDRGLSTDTQYF,TGTGCCACCAGTGACCGTGGACTAAGCACAGATACGCAGTATTTT
-,few,TRBJ1-6,TRBV12-3/TRBV12-4,CASRGTLLSPLHF,TGTGCCAGCAGAGGCACCCTCCTCTCACCCCTCCACTTT
TRBD1,-,TRBJ2-1,TRBV7-3,CASSSNRGLYNEQFF,TGTGCCAGCAGCTCGAACAGGGGCCTCTACAATGAGCAGTTCTTC
TRBD1,-,TRBJ1-1,TRBV12-3/TRBV12-4,CASRLQGAYEAFF,TGTGCCAGCAGGCTACAGGGGGCTTATGAAGCTTTCTTT
-,-,TRBJ2-1,TRBV3-1/TRBV3-2,CASSRITGEDEQFF,TGTGCCAGCAGCCGAATCACAGGGGAGGATGAGCAGTTCTTC
TRBD1,-,TRBJ2-1,TRBV6-5,CASSLGTDNEQFF,TGTGCCAGCAGTCTCGGGACAGACAATGAGCAGTTCTTC
-,-,TRBJ1-2,TRBV9,CVSSVGGVVAGYTF,TGTGTCAGCAGCGTAGGAGGGGTTGTGGCTGGCTACACCTTC
TRBD1,-,TRBJ2-7,TRBV18,CASSPGTGTYEQYF,TGTGCCAGCTCACCGGGGACAGGGACCTACGAGCAGTACTTC
-,-,TRBJ1-2,TRBV5-1,CASSSDGLNYGYTF,TGCGCCAGCAGCTCCGACGGTTTAAACTATGGCTACACCTTC
-,-,TRBJ1-6,TRBV11-3,CATDGSSYNSPLHF,TGTGCCACCGATGGGAGCTCCTATAATTCACCCCTCCACTTT
TRBD1,-,TRBJ2-5,TRBV5-5,CASSSDRGRLQETQYF,TGTGCCAGCAGCTCGGACAGGGGGCGACTTCAAGAGACCCAGTACTTC
-,once,TRBJ2-1,TRBV28,CASSLGRNNEQFF,TGTGCCAGCAGTTTGGGCCGGAACAATGAGCAGTTCTTC
-,-,TRBJ2-5,TRBV27,CASSLRGVGDQETQYF,TGTGCCAGCAGCCTTAGGGGCGTGGGGGACCAAGAGACCCAGTACTTC
TRBD1,-,TRBJ2-7,TRBV4-1,CASSQDGTGAYEQYF,TGCGCCAGCAGCCAAGATGGGACAGGTGCATACGAGCAGTACTTC
-,-,TRBJ2-1,TRBV30,CAWSLSSSYNEQFF,TGTGCCTGGTCCCTCTCAAGCTCCTACAATGAGCAGTTCTTC
TRBD2,-,TRBJ2-1,TRBV6-5,CASRSGLAGFEQFF,TGTGCCAGCAGGTCGGGACTAGCGGGATTTGAGCAGTTCTTC
TRBD1,once,TRBJ1-1,TRBV19,CASSTDRDTEAFF,TGTGCCAGTAGTACAGACAGGGACACTGAAGCTTTCTTT
-,-,TRBJ2-7,TRBV28,CASSPNSVSYEQYF,TGTGCCAGCAGCCCAAATTCGGTCTCCTACGAGCAGTACTTC
TRBD2,-,TRBJ2-3,TRBV28,CASSFLASGVSTDTQYF,TGTGCCAGCAGTTTCCTGGCTAGCGGGGTTAGCACAGATACGCAGTATTTT
TRBD1,-,TRBJ2-7,TRBV6-5,CASSTSIPGQGEYF,TGTGCCAGCAGCACTTCGATCCCGGGACAGGGCGAGTACTTC
TRBD2,-,TRBJ2-1,TRBV28,CASGGLAGGDEQFF,TGTGCCAGCGGTGGACTAGCGGGAGGGGATGAGCAGTTCTTC
-,-,TRBJ1-2,TRBV27,CASSSPGVGYGYTF,TGTGCCAGCAGTTCCCCAGGGGTCGGCTATGGCTACACCTTC
-,-,TRBJ1-2,TRBV18,CASSQGSGNYGYTF,TGTGCCAGCTCGCAGGGGTCGGGGAACTATGGCTACACCTTC